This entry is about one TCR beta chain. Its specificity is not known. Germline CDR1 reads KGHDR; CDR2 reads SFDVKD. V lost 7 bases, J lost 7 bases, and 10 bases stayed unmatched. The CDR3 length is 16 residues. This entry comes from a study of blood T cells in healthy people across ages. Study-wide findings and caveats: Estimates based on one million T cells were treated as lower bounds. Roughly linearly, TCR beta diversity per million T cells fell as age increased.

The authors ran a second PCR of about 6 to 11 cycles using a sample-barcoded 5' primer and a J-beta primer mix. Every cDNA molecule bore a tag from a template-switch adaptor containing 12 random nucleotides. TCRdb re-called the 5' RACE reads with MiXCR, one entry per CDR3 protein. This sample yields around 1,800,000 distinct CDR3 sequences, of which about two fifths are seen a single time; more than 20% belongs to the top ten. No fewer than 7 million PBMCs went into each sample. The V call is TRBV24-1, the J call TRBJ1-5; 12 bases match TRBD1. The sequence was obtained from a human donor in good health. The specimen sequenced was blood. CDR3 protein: CATRPGQGAPGQPQHF. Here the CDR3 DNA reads TGTGCCACCAGACCGGGACAGGGGGCTCCCGGCCAGCCCCAGCATTTT.